The 23 T cell receptor beta chains in this list originate from one sample, sequenced in a study of cytomegalovirus exposure and HLA in healthy donors. The PCR had 60 Vbeta and 13 Jbeta primers. Repertoires were generated with immunoSEQ multiplex PCR, while TCRdb's copy carries only in-frame clones and drops some. The data contain roughly 200,000 clones, 70% to 85% of them singletons. Sequences were obtained from PBMCs. The source is a woman between 55 and 75 years old in good health and CMV-seropositive.

V is TRBV6-1 and J is TRBJ2-2; D is undetermined. Germline V lookup: CDR1 MNHNS, CDR2 SASEGT. CDR3 length equals 13 residues. V was trimmed by 5 bases and J by 1 base, leaving 5 bases between them. The CDR3 DNA is TGTGCCAGCAGTTTTAAGAACACCGGGGAGCTGTTTTTT. The encoded protein is CASSFKNTGELFF.

The chain carries TRBV9 and TRBJ1-6, with 7 bases identical to TRBD1. J lost 4 bases, V lost 2 bases, and 6 bases had no gene match. Germline V gene sequence: CDR1 SGDLS, CDR2 YYNGEE. The CDR3 covers 16 residues. DNA for the CDR3: TGTGCCAGCAGCGTGTGGGACAGTGGATATAATTCACCCCTCCACTTT. It encodes CASSVWDSGYNSPLHF.

This clone was seen a single time. The genes are TRBV7-2 and TRBJ2-2; 7 bases are shared with TRBD1. CDR3 length: 13 amino acids. V was clipped by 2 bases and J by 8 bases; unmatched bases: 2. Germline V CDR1 and CDR2: SGHTA, FQGNSA. CDR3 residues: CASSLPGQGELFF. CDR3 DNA sequence: TGTGCCAGCAGCTTACCGGGACAGGGGGAGCTGTTTTTT.

V is TRBV7-2 and J is TRBJ2-3, with 7 bases fitting TRBD2. The germline gives CDR1 SGHTA, CDR2 FQGNSA. V gave up 2 bases and J gave up 0 bases; unmatched junction bases: 5. The CDR3 sequence is 16 residues long. The CDR3 sequence: CASSLSGGGSTDTQYF. CDR3 in DNA: TGTGCCAGCAGCTTAAGTGGGGGGGGGAGCACAGATACGCAGTATTTT.

The V gene is TRBV6-1, the J gene TRBJ2-7; TRBD2 agrees at 14 bases. J lost 2 bases, V lost 8 bases, and 2 bases had no gene match. The germline V gene has CDR1 MNHNS and CDR2 SASEGT. The CDR3 has 14 residues. The CDR3 here is CASATSGRAYEQYF. The CDR3 coding sequence is TGTGCCAGCGCGACTAGCGGGAGGGCCTACGAGCAGTACTTC.

The chain combines TRBV25-1 with TRBJ2-5, with 7 nucleotides matching TRBD2. The V gene end was trimmed by 1 base and the J gene end by 4 bases; junction bases not matched to a gene: 9. The CDR3 extends over 16 amino acids. CDR1 MGHDK and CDR2 SYGVNS come from the germline V gene. In nucleotides, the CDR3 is TGTGCCAGCAGTGAATCGGGGGGAGGGCCGCGAGAGACCCAGTACTTC. As protein: CASSESGGGPRETQYF.

V usage is TRBV6-6 and J usage is TRBJ1-1, with D perhaps matching TRBD1 (6 bases). Trimming pared 5 bases from V and 0 bases from J, leaving 10 bases between. The germline V gene has CDR1 MNHNY and CDR2 SVGAGI (reference sequence). The length of the CDR3 is 14 residues. CDR3 coding DNA: TGTGCCAGCAGTCAGGACAGTTTGAACACTGAAGCTTTCTTT. Protein: CASSQDSLNTEAFF.

The chain recombines TRBV9 with TRBJ1-6; D remains ambiguous. Germline V CDR1 and CDR2: SGDLS, YYNGEE. Trimming pared 0 bases from V and 9 bases from J, leaving 13 bases between. CDR3 size: 15 residues. The CDR3 is CASSVEDTRGSPLHF. CDR3 coding DNA: TGTGCCAGCAGCGTAGAAGATACCAGAGGTTCACCCCTCCACTTT. Full variable domain (outside the CDR3, taken from reference TRBV9 and TRBJ1-6): DSGVTQTPKHLITATGQRVTLRCSPRSGDLSVYWYQQSLDQGLQFLIQYYNGEERAKGNILERFSAQQFPDLHSELNLSSLELGDSALYFCASSVEDTRGSPLHFGNGTRLTVT.

The rearrangement uses TRBV28 and TRBJ2-1, with 9 bases aligning to TRBD2. Germline V gene sequence: CDR1 MDHEN, CDR2 SYDVKM. The CDR3 spans 15 residues. V shed 7 bases and J 9 bases; nucleotides not matched to a gene: 13. CDR3 sequence (DNA): TGTGCCAGCAAGCTCAACGGGATAGCGGGAGTTGAGCAGTTCTTC. Protein product: CASKLNGIAGVEQFF.

The chain has TRBV28 and TRBJ1-1; the match to TRBD1 covers 9 bases. V trimming: 6 bases; J trimming: 6 bases; junction bases outside the gene matches: 5. The germline CDR1 and CDR2 sequences are MDHEN and SYDVKM. CDR3 length: 13 amino acids. DNA of the CDR3: TGTGCCAGCAGGGGGACAGGGACGGCTGAAGCTTTCTTT. The encoded protein is CASRGTGTAEAFF.

This clone was found once. The rearrangement links TRBV28 to TRBJ2-3; TRBD2 might be the D (7 bases). CDR1 and CDR2 from the germline V gene are MDHEN and SYDVKM. Trimming shortened V by 5 bases and J by 6 bases, and 15 bases separated the two germline ends. This CDR3 comprises 14 residues. The CDR3 DNA sequence: TGTGCCAGCAGTAGTGGGGGGGCGTTGGATACGCAGTATTTT. This sequence encodes CASSSGGALDTQYF.

V is TRBV7-8 and J is TRBJ1-2; perhaps TRBD1 as D (6 bases). This CDR3 region has 14 residues. From germline, CDR1 is SGHVS and CDR2 FQNEAQ. Trimming took off 5 bases at V and 5 bases at J, with 15 bases between the two ends. The CDR3 here is CASSPARTVYGYTF. The CDR3 bases are TGTGCCAGCAGCCCAGCCAGGACAGTGTATGGCTACACCTTC.

The gene calls are TRBV7-9 and TRBJ1-4; no reliable D call. Germline V lookup: CDR1 SEHNR, CDR2 FQNEAQ (reference sequence). V dropped 2 bases and J dropped 8 bases, with 9 bases sitting between them. The CDR3 has 13 residues. DNA of the CDR3: TGTGCCAGCAGCTTACGACATGGGGAAAAACTGTTTTTT. Translated: CASSLRHGEKLFF. The full variable domain, in which reference TRBV7-9 and TRBJ1-4 provide the parts outside the CDR3, is DTGVSQNPRHKITKRGQNVTFRCDPISEHNRLYWYRQTLGQGPEFLTYFQNEAQLEKSRLLSDRFSAERPKGSFSTLEIQRTEQGDSAMYLCASSLRHGEKLFFGSGTQLSVL.

CDR3 sequence reads: CASSGREGGGYNSPLHF. CDR3 in DNA: TGTGCCAGCAGCGGGAGGGAGGGAGGGGGCTATAATTCACCCCTCCACTTT. J is TRBJ1-6 and V is TRBV11-2, with a possible D match to TRBD1 (6 bases). Germline V CDR1 and CDR2: SGHAT, FQNNGV. The CDR3 covers 17 residues. V was cut by 5 bases and J by 3 bases, with 17 bases left in between.

The CDR3 spells CASRPGTSGGSPTYEQYF. CDR3 in DNA: TGCGCCAGCAGACCCGGGACTAGCGGGGGCTCTCCTACCTACGAGCAGTACTTC. The chain recombines TRBV10-1 with TRBJ2-5; 14 bases are shared with TRBD2. The tail of the sequence fits TRBJ2-7 better, so the J call may be wrong. The CDR3 is made up of 18 amino acids. In germline, CDR1 is WNHNN, CDR2 SYGVQD (reference sequence).

As for this clone: Other DNA sequences in the same sample also yield this CDR3. The rearrangement joins TRBV19 to TRBJ1-1; a weak D match, TRBD1 (5 bases). Per germline, CDR1 LNHDA and CDR2 SQIVND (reference sequence). Deletions cut 3 bases from V and 1 base from J, with 9 bases between. The CDR3 sequence is 14 residues long. The CDR3 DNA is TGTGCCAGTAGTATGCAGGGCACGAACACTGAAGCTTTCTTT. It encodes CASSMQGTNTEAFF. Variable domain in full (rest from reference TRBV19 and TRBJ1-1): DGGITQSPKYLFRKEGQNVTLSCEQNLNHDAMYWYRQDPGQGLRLIYYSQIVNDFQKGDIAEGYSVSREKKESFPLTVTSAQKNPTAFYLCASSMQGTNTEAFFGQGTRLTVV.

The chain combines TRBV27 with TRBJ1-4; 7 positions match TRBD1. This CDR3 comprises 15 residues. Germline-derived CDR1 and CDR2 are MNHEY and SMNVEV (reference sequence). The V and J ends lost 7 bases and 5 bases, in that order; junction bases with no gene match: 10. The CDR3 region is CASTTRQGLNEKLFF. For the CDR3, the DNA is TGTGCCAGCACCACCCGACAGGGTTTAAATGAAAAACTGTTTTTT.

The chain links TRBV7-6 to TRBJ2-6; 7 nucleotides match TRBD2. Germline V gene data show CDR1 as SGHVS and CDR2 as FNYEAQ. V was pared by 5 bases and J by 0 bases, with 7 bases of the junction left unmatched. This CDR3 is 17 amino acids long. In DNA form, the CDR3 reads TGTGCCAGCAGCGTTCAGGGAGGGATCTCTGGGGCCAACGTCCTGACTTTC. Residues: CASSVQGGISGANVLTF.

This chain joins TRBV18 and TRBJ1-5; tentatively, D is TRBD1 (6 bases). V shed 3 bases and J shed 0 bases, with 12 bases lying between them. CDR1 KGHSH and CDR2 LQKENI come from the germline V gene. The CDR3 is 16 amino acids. The CDR3 coding sequence is TGTGCCAGCTCACCGACAGGTTTTTATAGCAATCAGCCCCAGCATTTT. Translated: CASSPTGFYSNQPQHF.

V usage is TRBV4-1 and J usage is TRBJ1-2; D is unclear. The V gene lost 2 bases and the J gene lost 5 bases, with 12 bases spanning the gap. This CDR3 spans 14 amino acids. Germline V CDR1 and CDR2: MGHRA, YSYEKL. For the CDR3, the DNA is TGCGCCAGCAGCCAACCGAGAGGGAATTATGGCTACACCTTC. Residues: CASSQPRGNYGYTF.

The genes are TRBV7-2 and TRBJ1-1; D gene ambiguous. Trimming shortened V by 3 bases and J by 1 base, and 12 bases separated the two germline ends. The CDR3 is made up of 15 amino acids. From germline, CDR1 is SGHTA and CDR2 FQGNSA. CDR3 DNA sequence: TGTGCCAGCAGCTTTTCACTTACCTCGAACACTGAAGCTTTCTTT. Its translation: CASSFSLTSNTEAFF.

The chain uses TRBV27 and TRBJ1-5, with 7 positions matching TRBD1. This CDR3 is 15 amino acids long. V lost 5 bases and J lost 4; bases outside the gene matches: 8. Germline loops: CDR1 MNHEY, CDR2 SMNVEV (reference sequence). Here the CDR3 reads CASSNLTGRNQPQHF. DNA of the CDR3: TGTGCCAGCAGTAACTTGACAGGGAGGAATCAGCCCCAGCATTTT.

This chain connects TRBV7-6 to TRBJ2-3; TRBD2 matches at 14 bases. J gave up 6 bases and V 3 bases, and 8 bases lay outside the gene matches. In germline, CDR1 is SGHVS, CDR2 FNYEAQ. CDR3 length equals 17 residues. The CDR3 bases are TGTGCCAGCAGCTTGGGGACTAGCGGGAGCTTAGGGGATACGCAGTATTTT. Its translation is CASSLGTSGSLGDTQYF.